This TCR beta chain was documented in a study of neurological immune-mediated disorders. This clonotype occurred many times. Using its own MiXCR run on the 5' RACE reads, TCRdb lists one record per CDR3 protein. The sample has some 28,000 distinct CDR3 sequences, 9.5% to 15% seen once. The CDR3 sequence is 13 residues long. CDR1 LGHDT and CDR2 YNNKEL come from the germline V gene (reference sequence). The trim removed 8 bases at V and 7 bases at J, leaving 10 bases unmatched. The gene calls are TRBV3-1 and TRBJ2-5, with TRBD1 matching over 7 bases. The specimen was PBMCs. The TCR comes from a man aged 55 to 70 in good health. CDR3 in amino acids: CASRPTGRGTQYF. As DNA, the CDR3 is TGTGCCAGCCGACCGACAGGGCGAGGGACCCAGTACTTC.